These T cell receptor beta chains were read from a single sample in a study of T-cell reconstitution after alpha-beta-depleted transplantation in children. A single record per CDR3 protein comes from TCRdb applying MiXCR to the PCR reads. The sample records about 980,000 distinct CDR3 sequences, 25% to 35% being singletons. The sequencing here drew on PBMCs, mostly from graft donor cells, taken 360 days after TCRalphabeta/CD19-depleted stem cell transplant. The receptors originated from a boy under two years old who had a stem cell transplant for SCID, so the T cells may come from the graft donor. Each CDR3 is given with its conserved first and last residue. The D gene is left open where the match is weak. Not every row has a clone size; where given, it reads once, few, many or a size class.

v_gene: TRBV4-3; d_gene: NA; j_gene: TRBJ2-7; abundance: few; CDR3nt: TGCGCCAGCAGCCAAGGGCGGCAGGGGGAGCAGTACTTC; CDR3aa: CASSQGRQGEQYF
v_gene: TRBV2; d_gene: NA; j_gene: TRBJ1-5; abundance: NA; CDR3nt: TGTGCCAGCAGTGACGCGCGGAGACAGCCCCAGCATTTT; CDR3aa: CASSDARRQPQHF
v_gene: TRBV15; d_gene: NA; j_gene: TRBJ2-1; abundance: few; CDR3nt: TGTGCCACCAGCAGCCCAGAAGGGGTGGGGACAACCTCCTACAATGAGCGGTTCTTC; CDR3aa: CATSSPEGVGTTSYNERFF
v_gene: TRBV12-3/TRBV12-4; d_gene: NA; j_gene: TRBJ2-1; abundance: NA; CDR3nt: TGTGCCAGCACCAATACAGAGGCCTACAATGAGCAGTTCTTC; CDR3aa: CASTNTEAYNEQFF
v_gene: TRBV24-1; d_gene: NA; j_gene: TRBJ2-3; abundance: few; CDR3nt: TGTGCCACCAGTGATTCAGGGCCCACAGATACGCAGTATTTT; CDR3aa: CATSDSGPTDTQYF
v_gene: TRBV20-1; d_gene: NA; j_gene: TRBJ2-7; abundance: few; CDR3nt: TGCAGTGCTAGAGGGTTAGGGTACGAGCAGTACTTC; CDR3aa: CSARGLGYEQYF
v_gene: TRBV29-1; d_gene: TRBD2; j_gene: TRBJ2-2; abundance: NA; CDR3nt: TGCAGCGTTGATGAGCGGGGGGGGAACACCGGGGAGCTGTTTTTT; CDR3aa: CSVDERGGNTGELFF
v_gene: TRBV20-1; d_gene: NA; j_gene: TRBJ2-3; abundance: NA; CDR3nt: TGCAGTGCTACGAGAGAAGGCACAGATACGCAGTATTTT; CDR3aa: CSATREGTDTQYF
v_gene: TRBV5-1; d_gene: NA; j_gene: TRBJ1-5; abundance: NA; CDR3nt: TGCGCCAGCAGCCCCGGGCCTCCCCATCAGCCCCAGCATTTT; CDR3aa: CASSPGPPHQPQHF
v_gene: TRBV20-1; d_gene: TRBD1; j_gene: TRBJ2-7; abundance: few; CDR3nt: TGCAGTGCCCTTTCGACAGGGATATTTTACGAGCAGTACTTC; CDR3aa: CSALSTGIFYEQYF
v_gene: TRBV6-2/TRBV6-3; d_gene: TRBD2; j_gene: TRBJ2-1; abundance: NA; CDR3nt: TGTGCCAGCAGTGACGGGACTAGCGGGGTCAATGAGCAGTTCTTC; CDR3aa: CASSDGTSGVNEQFF
v_gene: TRBV18; d_gene: TRBD1; j_gene: TRBJ1-1; abundance: NA; CDR3nt: TGTGCCAGCTCACCACCGGGACAGCCGAACACTGAAGCTTTCTTT; CDR3aa: CASSPPGQPNTEAFF
v_gene: TRBV12-3/TRBV12-4; d_gene: NA; j_gene: TRBJ2-2; abundance: many; CDR3nt: TGTGCCAGCAGTTCGGTACAGGTTGGAGGCGGGGAGCTGTTTTTT; CDR3aa: CASSSVQVGGGELFF
v_gene: TRBV5-1; d_gene: TRBD1; j_gene: TRBJ2-5; abundance: NA; CDR3nt: TGCGCCAGCAGCTTGGTGGCCCCGGGACAGGGGCTAACAGAGACCCAGTACTTC; CDR3aa: CASSLVAPGQGLTETQYF
v_gene: TRBV5-1; d_gene: NA; j_gene: TRBJ2-7; abundance: few; CDR3nt: TGCGCCAGCAGCCTTTACAGAGGATGGGACTACGAGCAGTACTTC; CDR3aa: CASSLYRGWDYEQYF
v_gene: TRBV6-1; d_gene: NA; j_gene: TRBJ1-5; abundance: NA; CDR3nt: TGTGCCAGCAGTAGGGGACGTTATAGCAATCAGCCCCAGCATTTT; CDR3aa: CASSRGRYSNQPQHF
v_gene: TRBV25-1; d_gene: NA; j_gene: TRBJ2-7; abundance: few; CDR3nt: TGTGCCAGCAGTGAATTGGGGGGTTTGGCCACCTACGAGCAGTACTTC; CDR3aa: CASSELGGLATYEQYF
v_gene: TRBV20-1; d_gene: NA; j_gene: TRBJ2-1; abundance: NA; CDR3nt: TGCTGTGCTAGACCCCGAGGGGGGGCGAACTACAATGAGCAGTTCTTC; CDR3aa: CCARPRGGANYNEQFF
v_gene: TRBV6-5; d_gene: TRBD2; j_gene: TRBJ2-1; abundance: NA; CDR3nt: TGTGCCAGCAGTTACGAAATAGCGGGGATAAATGAGCAGTTCTTC; CDR3aa: CASSYEIAGINEQFF
v_gene: TRBV7-7; d_gene: NA; j_gene: TRBJ2-1; abundance: few; CDR3nt: TGTGCCAGCAGTTACTGGCCCCATACTGGGGAGCAGTTCTTC; CDR3aa: CASSYWPHTGEQFF
v_gene: TRBV4-1; d_gene: NA; j_gene: TRBJ2-5; abundance: few; CDR3nt: TGCGCCAGCAGCCAAGATGAAGGATTTTCCGAGGAGCACAGAGAGACCCAGTACTTC; CDR3aa: CASSQDEGFSEEHRETQYF
v_gene: TRBV10-3; d_gene: TRBD2; j_gene: TRBJ2-5; abundance: NA; CDR3nt: TGTGCCATCAGTTCGGGACTAGCGGTACAAGAGACCCAGTACTTC; CDR3aa: CAISSGLAVQETQYF
v_gene: TRBV23-1; d_gene: NA; j_gene: TRBJ2-3; abundance: few; CDR3nt: TGCGCCAGCAGTCAGGAAACCGCAGGGGACTACACAGATACGCAGTATTTT; CDR3aa: CASSQETAGDYTDTQYF
v_gene: TRBV2; d_gene: NA; j_gene: TRBJ1-6; abundance: NA; CDR3nt: TGTGCCAGCAGAGTCCGTGAGGCCCCAGGGAATTCACCCCTCCACTTT; CDR3aa: CASRVREAPGNSPLHF
v_gene: TRBV4-2; d_gene: NA; j_gene: TRBJ2-2; abundance: few; CDR3nt: TGTGCCAGCAGCCCTGGGGTCGCCGGGGAGCTGTTTTTT; CDR3aa: CASSPGVAGELFF
v_gene: TRBV12-3/TRBV12-4; d_gene: NA; j_gene: TRBJ2-5; abundance: NA; CDR3nt: TGTGCCAGCACCTCGTTTTCGGGCCGAGAGACCCAGTACTTC; CDR3aa: CASTSFSGRETQYF
v_gene: TRBV12-3/TRBV12-4; d_gene: NA; j_gene: TRBJ2-2; abundance: NA; CDR3nt: TGTGCCAGCAGTTCGGACATGGAGGCCGGGGAGCTGTTTTTT; CDR3aa: CASSSDMEAGELFF
v_gene: TRBV5-1; d_gene: NA; j_gene: TRBJ2-1; abundance: few; CDR3nt: TGCGCCAGCAGTCGTTACAGGTACAGCTCCTACAATGAGCAGTTCTTC; CDR3aa: CASSRYRYSSYNEQFF
v_gene: TRBV10-1; d_gene: TRBD1; j_gene: TRBJ1-4; abundance: NA; CDR3nt: TGCGCCAGCAGCGATTTAGGCCGATACAGGGGGGTCGGAGAAAAACTGTTTTTT; CDR3aa: CASSDLGRYRGVGEKLFF
v_gene: TRBV20-1; d_gene: NA; j_gene: TRBJ2-7; abundance: few; CDR3nt: TGCAGTGCTAGACCGGCCCCGGCAAGCCCTTCCTACGAGCAGTACTTC; CDR3aa: CSARPAPASPSYEQYF
v_gene: TRBV28; d_gene: NA; j_gene: TRBJ1-2; abundance: NA; CDR3nt: TGTGCCAGCAGTTTTTTAGAAGGGGACTATGGCTACACCTTC; CDR3aa: CASSFLEGDYGYTF
v_gene: TRBV9; d_gene: TRBD1; j_gene: TRBJ1-3; abundance: NA; CDR3nt: TGTGCCAGCAGCGTCCGGGACAGGGAAGCTGGAAACACCATATATTTT; CDR3aa: CASSVRDREAGNTIYF
v_gene: TRBV12-3/TRBV12-4; d_gene: TRBD1; j_gene: TRBJ2-7; abundance: NA; CDR3nt: TGTGCCAGCAGGTCTGACAGGGTCCTCTACGAGCAGTACTTC; CDR3aa: CASRSDRVLYEQYF
v_gene: TRBV5-1; d_gene: NA; j_gene: TRBJ2-5; abundance: many; CDR3nt: TGCGCCAGCAGCTTGGATGGAGCTATACAGACCCAGTACTTC; CDR3aa: CASSLDGAIQTQYF
v_gene: TRBV20-1; d_gene: NA; j_gene: TRBJ2-5; abundance: few; CDR3nt: TGCAGTGCTAGAGATCCGTACTTCCCTCAAGAGACCCAGTACTTC; CDR3aa: CSARDPYFPQETQYF
v_gene: TRBV5-1; d_gene: TRBD2; j_gene: TRBJ2-7; abundance: NA; CDR3nt: TGCGCCAGCAGCTCAGGACGGGGGGGGAACGAGCAGTACTTC; CDR3aa: CASSSGRGGNEQYF
v_gene: TRBV27; d_gene: NA; j_gene: TRBJ2-1; abundance: NA; CDR3nt: TGTGCCAGCAAACCATCACTAGTTTCCTGGAATGAGCAGTTCTTC; CDR3aa: CASKPSLVSWNEQFF
v_gene: TRBV6-1; d_gene: NA; j_gene: TRBJ2-2; abundance: few; CDR3nt: TGTGCCAGCAGTAGAGGGGGGAAAAACACCGGGGAGCTGTTTTTT; CDR3aa: CASSRGGKNTGELFF
v_gene: TRBV20-1; d_gene: NA; j_gene: TRBJ1-3; abundance: NA; CDR3nt: TGCAGTGCTAGACAGGGCTCCGGGACTGGAAACACCATATATTTT; CDR3aa: CSARQGSGTGNTIYF
v_gene: TRBV2; d_gene: TRBD1; j_gene: TRBJ2-2; abundance: NA; CDR3nt: TGTGCCAGCACCCCAGGGGGCGAAATTACCGGGGAGCTGTTTTTT; CDR3aa: CASTPGGEITGELFF
v_gene: TRBV5-6; d_gene: TRBD1; j_gene: TRBJ2-3; abundance: NA; CDR3nt: TGTGCCAGCAGCAGAGCAGGGGGCAGAGCAACAGATACGCAGTATTTT; CDR3aa: CASSRAGGRATDTQYF
v_gene: TRBV20-1; d_gene: NA; j_gene: TRBJ2-7; abundance: NA; CDR3nt: TGCAGTGCTTCGCGGGACGGAAGCAGGGAGCAGTACTTC; CDR3aa: CSASRDGSREQYF
v_gene: TRBV9; d_gene: TRBD2; j_gene: TRBJ2-3; abundance: NA; CDR3nt: TGTGCCAGCGAAGGAAGCGGGGGGGTCACAGATACGCAGTATTTT; CDR3aa: CASEGSGGVTDTQYF